The text below deals with one TCR beta chain. Germline lookup yields CDR1 SNHLY and CDR2 FYNNEI. Trimming removed 6 bases at V and 7 bases at J, with 15 bases between. The CDR3 has 13 residues. The data were taken from a study of OX40 agonist ivuxolimab in advanced cancers. The repertoire was sequenced with immunoSEQ multiplex PCR; TCRdb's copy has only in-frame clones and lacks some. The profile shows tens of thousands of clones, approximately 91% of them singletons. This specimen was CD4+ or CD8+ T cells sorted from blood, taken in a trial of the OX40 agonist ivuxolimab. This clonotype originated in an adult with an advanced solid tumor such as melanoma, head and neck, liver or kidney cancer. The V call is TRBV2, the J call TRBJ1-1, with D hard to call. The CDR3 nucleotides are TGTGCCAGCAGACCCACTAGGTCGGGTGAAGCTTTCTTT. This encodes CASRPTRSGEAFF.